This T cell receptor (beta chain) was documented in a study of blood T cell repertoires in COVID-19. About the study: Acute and convalescent COVID-19 samples came from the United States, Italy and Spain.

Generated by immunoSEQ multiplex PCR, the TCRdb table keeps only in-frame clones and is missing some. The table shows about 370,000 clones, with roughly 90% occurring only once. The CDR3 has 14 residues. CDR1 ENHRY and CDR2 SYGVKD come from the germline V gene. The germline V and J ends were trimmed by 4 bases and 2 bases, with 12 bases remaining between them. The sequenced sample was PBMCs or T cells enriched from blood (not recorded which). The origin of this receptor is a woman in her 40s who had been exposed to COVID-19. The chain couples TRBV10-3 to TRBJ2-7; maybe TRBD1 (5 bases). The CDR3 loop is CAISGIGDTYEQYF. The CDR3 DNA follows: TGTGCCATCAGTGGGATAGGGGATACCTACGAGCAGTACTTC.